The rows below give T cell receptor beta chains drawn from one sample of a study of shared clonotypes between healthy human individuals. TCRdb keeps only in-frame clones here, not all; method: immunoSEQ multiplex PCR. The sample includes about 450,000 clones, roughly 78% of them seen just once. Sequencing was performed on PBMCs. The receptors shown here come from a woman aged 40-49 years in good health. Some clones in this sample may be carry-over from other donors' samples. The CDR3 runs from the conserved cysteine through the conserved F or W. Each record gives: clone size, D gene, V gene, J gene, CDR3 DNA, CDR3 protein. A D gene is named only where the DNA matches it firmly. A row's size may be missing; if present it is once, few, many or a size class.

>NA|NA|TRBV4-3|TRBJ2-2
TGCGCCAGCAGCCAAGATCGGGGGCTAGTTGGCGGGGAGCTGTTTTTT
CASSQDRGLVGGELFF
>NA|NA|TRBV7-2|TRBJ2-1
TGTGCCAGCAGACGCCCGGGACTTTCCTACAATGAGCAGTTCTTC
CASRRPGLSYNEQFF
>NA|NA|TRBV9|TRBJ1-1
TGTGCCAGCAGCGTAGTCCTGAACACTGAAGCTTTCTTT
CASSVVLNTEAFF
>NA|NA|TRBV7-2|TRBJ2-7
TGTGCCAGCAGCTTAATCGGCCTGGCCTACGAGCAGTACTTC
CASSLIGLAYEQYF
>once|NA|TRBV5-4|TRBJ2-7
TGTGCCAGCACGGACTGGGATACCGACGAGCAGTACTTC
CASTDWDTDEQYF
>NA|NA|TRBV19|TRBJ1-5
TGTGCCAGTAGTATGGGGCAGGGAGGCGGTCAGCCCCAGCATTTT
CASSMGQGGGQPQHF
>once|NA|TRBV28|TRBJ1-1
TGTGCCAGCACCGACAGTGCTAACACTGAAGCTTTCTTT
CASTDSANTEAFF
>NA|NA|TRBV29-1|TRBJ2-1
TGCAGCGTTGAACGGGCTTCCTACAATGAGCAGTTCTTC
CSVERASYNEQFF
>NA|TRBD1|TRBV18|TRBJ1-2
TGTGCCAGCTCACCTTCGGACAGGGATTATGGCTACACCTTC
CASSPSDRDYGYTF
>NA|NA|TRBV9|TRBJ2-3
TGTGCCAGCAGCGTAGGTACCGCCGGGGGCACAGATACGCAGTATTTT
CASSVGTAGGTDTQYF
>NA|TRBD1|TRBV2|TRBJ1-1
TGTGCCAGCACGTGGGACAGGGTTTCCACTGAAGCTTTCTTT
CASTWDRVSTEAFF
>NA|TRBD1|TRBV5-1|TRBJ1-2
TGCGCCAGCAGCCAATTCGGGACAGGAGATGGCTACACCTTC
CASSQFGTGDGYTF
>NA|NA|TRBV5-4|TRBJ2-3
TGTGCCAGCAGCTTGGACTACACAGATACGCAGTATTTT
CASSLDYTDTQYF
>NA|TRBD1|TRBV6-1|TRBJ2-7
TGTGCCAGCAGTGCGGTAACAGGGGGCACCTACGAGCAGTACTTC
CASSAVTGGTYEQYF
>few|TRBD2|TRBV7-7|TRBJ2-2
TGTGCCAGCAGCTTGCTTAGCGGGAGCACCGGGGAGCTGTTTTTT
CASSLLSGSTGELFF
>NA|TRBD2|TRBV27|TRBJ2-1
TGTGCCAGCAGTTTAGAGGATTGGACTAGCGGGAGTAGAGGGCAGTTCTTC
CASSLEDWTSGSRGQFF
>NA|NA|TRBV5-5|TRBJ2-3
TGTGCCAGCAGCTTGCGAGGGAGCACAGATACGCAGTATTTT
CASSLRGSTDTQYF
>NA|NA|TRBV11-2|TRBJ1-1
TGTGCCAGCAGCTTAGATGGCGGGGAAGCTTTCTTT
CASSLDGGEAFF
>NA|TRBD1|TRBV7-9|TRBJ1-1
TGTGCCAGCAGCCCGGCAGGGGGCTGGACTGAAGCTTTCTTT
CASSPAGGWTEAFF
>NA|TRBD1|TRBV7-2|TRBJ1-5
TGTGCCAGCAGCCGGACAGGGTCTGGGAGCAATCAGCCCCAGCATTTT
CASSRTGSGSNQPQHF
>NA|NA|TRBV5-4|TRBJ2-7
TGTGCCAGCAGCTTTATAAACGGCTACGAGCAGTACTTC
CASSFINGYEQYF
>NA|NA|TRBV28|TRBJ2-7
TGTGCCAGCCGAGACAGAGGGTGGAGCTCCTACGAGCAGTACTTC
CASRDRGWSSYEQYF
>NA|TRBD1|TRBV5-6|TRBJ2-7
TGTGCCAGCAGCAACAGGGGCCGTGTGGGGGAGCAGTACTTC
CASSNRGRVGEQYF
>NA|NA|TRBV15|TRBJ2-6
TGTGCCACCAGCAGAGGGAGGGGGCCAGGGGCCAACGTCCTGACTTTC
CATSRGRGPGANVLTF
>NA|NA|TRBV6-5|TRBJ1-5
TGTGCCAGCAGTTACTCTCCAGGCCAGCCCCAGCATTTT
CASSYSPGQPQHF
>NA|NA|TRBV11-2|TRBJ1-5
TGTGCCAGCAGCTTAGATGGCCAGAATAGCAATCAGCCCCAGCATTTT
CASSLDGQNSNQPQHF
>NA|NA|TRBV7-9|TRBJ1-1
TGTGCCAGCAGCTTAGCTCTGGCAGGGTCCCACACTGAAGCTTTCTTT
CASSLALAGSHTEAFF
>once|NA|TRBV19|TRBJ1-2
TGTGCCAGTAGTATGCGGGGGGCAGTGAACTATGGCTACACCTTC
CASSMRGAVNYGYTF
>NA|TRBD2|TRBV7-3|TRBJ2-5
TGTGCCAGCAGCTTAATTGGGACTAGCGGGGACCAAGAGACCCAGTACTTC
CASSLIGTSGDQETQYF
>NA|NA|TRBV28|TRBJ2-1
TGTGCCAGCAGGAAGATCTACAATGAGCAGTTCTTC
CASRKIYNEQFF
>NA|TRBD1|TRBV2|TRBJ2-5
TGTGCCAGCAGAGGGACAGGGGAAATAGTGACCCAGTACTTC
CASRGTGEIVTQYF
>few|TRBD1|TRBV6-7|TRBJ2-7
TGTGCCAGCACCCGACAGGGCTACGAGCAGTACTTC
CASTRQGYEQYF
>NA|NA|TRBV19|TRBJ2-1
TGTGCCAGTAGTATAGATCATGGGGTGAAGCAGTTCTTC
CASSIDHGVKQFF
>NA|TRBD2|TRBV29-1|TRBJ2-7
TGCAGCGCGGGACTAGCGGATTACGAGCAGTACTTC
CSAGLADYEQYF
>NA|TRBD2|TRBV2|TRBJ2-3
TGTGCCAGCAGTGAAAGGGGGACTAGCGGGAGCACAGATACGCAGTATTTT
CASSERGTSGSTDTQYF